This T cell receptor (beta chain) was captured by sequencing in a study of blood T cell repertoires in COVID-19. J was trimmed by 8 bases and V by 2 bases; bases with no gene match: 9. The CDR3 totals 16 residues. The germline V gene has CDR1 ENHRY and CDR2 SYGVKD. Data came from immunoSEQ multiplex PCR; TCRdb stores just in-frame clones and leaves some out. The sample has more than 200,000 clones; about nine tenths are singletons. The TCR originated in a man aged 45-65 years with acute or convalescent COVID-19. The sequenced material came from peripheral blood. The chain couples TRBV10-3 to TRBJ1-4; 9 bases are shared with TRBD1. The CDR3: CAISERATGGSEKLFF. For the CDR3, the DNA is TGTGCCATCAGTGAGAGGGCGACAGGGGGATCCGAAAAACTGTTTTTT.